This TCR beta chain emerged from a study of human T cells and chemical hapten exposure. In the study overall: Across its 20 to 25 weeks, the study gave patients weekly diphenylcyclopropenone doses to the scalp.

As to time point: pre-sensitization, week 0. Noted treatment: therapeutic diphenylcyclopropenone sensitization with weekly scalp DPC. Germline-derived CDR1 and CDR2 are SGHRS and YFSETQ. The CDR3 loop spans 15 amino acids. Trimming removed 0 bases from V and 4 bases from J, with 12 bases in between. TCRdb fed the RACE reads into MiXCR, producing one record per CDR3 protein. The sample yields a few hundred thousand distinct CDR3 sequences, approximately 5.8% seen once. Sequenced here: whole blood, sampled in connection with sensitization to the hapten diphenylcyclopropenone (DPC). The J gene is TRBJ2-3, the V gene TRBV5-1, with D possibly TRBD2 on 6 matching bases. The receptor was isolated from a woman between 18 and 29 years old with alopecia areata. Some clones in this sample may be carry-over from other donors' samples. CDR3 in DNA: TGCGCCAGCAGCTTGGGTACCCTAGCGTCAGATACGCAGTATTTT. Its translation: CASSLGTLASDTQYF.